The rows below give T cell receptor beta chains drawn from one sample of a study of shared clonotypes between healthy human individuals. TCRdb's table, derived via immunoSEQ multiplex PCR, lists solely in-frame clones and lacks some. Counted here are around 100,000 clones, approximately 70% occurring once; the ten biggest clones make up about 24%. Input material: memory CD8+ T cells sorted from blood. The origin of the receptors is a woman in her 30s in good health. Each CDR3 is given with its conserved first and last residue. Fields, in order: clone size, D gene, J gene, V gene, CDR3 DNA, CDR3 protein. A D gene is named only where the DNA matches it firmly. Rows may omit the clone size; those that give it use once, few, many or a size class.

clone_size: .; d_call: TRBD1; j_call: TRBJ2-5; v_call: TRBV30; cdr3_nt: TGTGCCACTAGTACAGGGGGCTTGCTGCAGCAGTACTTC; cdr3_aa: CATSTGGLLQQYF
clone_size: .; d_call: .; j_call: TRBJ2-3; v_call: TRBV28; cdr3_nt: TGTGCCAGCAGTTCCCCCCGGTCGGATACGCAGTATTTT; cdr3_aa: CASSSPRSDTQYF
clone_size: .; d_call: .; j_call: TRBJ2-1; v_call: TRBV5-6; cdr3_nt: TGTGCCAGCAGGGTCCAGGGCAATGAGCAGTTCTTC; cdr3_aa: CASRVQGNEQFF
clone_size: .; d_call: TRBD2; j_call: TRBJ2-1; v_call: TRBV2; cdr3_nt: TGTGCCAGCAGGGTTAGCGGGAGGCATGAGCAGTTCTTC; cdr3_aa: CASRVSGRHEQFF
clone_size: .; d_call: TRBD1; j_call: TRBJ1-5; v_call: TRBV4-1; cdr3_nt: TGCGCCAGCAGCCAAGATCTGGTCCTGGGGAACAGGGGCGTAGGTCAGCCCCAGCATTTT; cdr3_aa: CASSQDLVLGNRGVGQPQHF
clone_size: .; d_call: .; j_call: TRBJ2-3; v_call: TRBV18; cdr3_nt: TGTGCCAGCTCACCAGATCCTAGCACAGATACGCAGTATTTT; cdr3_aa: CASSPDPSTDTQYF
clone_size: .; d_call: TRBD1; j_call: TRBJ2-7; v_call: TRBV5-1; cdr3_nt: TGCGCCAGCAGCCCCACCGGGACAGGGGGGTACGAGCAGTACTTC; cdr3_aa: CASSPTGTGGYEQYF
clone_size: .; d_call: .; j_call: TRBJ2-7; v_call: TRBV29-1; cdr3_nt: TGCAGCGGCGTCAGCAAGAGGATCCACGAGCAGTACTTC; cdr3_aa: CSGVSKRIHEQYF
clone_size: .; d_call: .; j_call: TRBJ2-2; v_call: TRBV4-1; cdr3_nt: TGCGCCAGCAGCCAAGATTACACCGGGGAGCTGTTTTTT; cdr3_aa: CASSQDYTGELFF
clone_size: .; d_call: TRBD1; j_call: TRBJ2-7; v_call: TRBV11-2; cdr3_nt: TGTGCCAGCAGCCCTGGGACAGGGATGGTATACGAGCAGTACTTC; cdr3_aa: CASSPGTGMVYEQYF
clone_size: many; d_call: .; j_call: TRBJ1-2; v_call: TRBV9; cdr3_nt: TGTGCCAGCAGCGACCACGACGGTGACCTTGCGCCACTCTATGGCTACACCTTC; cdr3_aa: CASSDHDGDLAPLYGYTF